The 11 T cell receptor beta chains presented below share a single source sample, sequenced in a study of blood T cell repertoires in COVID-19. Using immunoSEQ multiplex PCR, the repertoire was profiled, and TCRdb retains in-frame clones only, with some absent. The table lists several thousand clones, roughly 85% of them singletons, with less than 9% in the top ten. Sequencing input: peripheral blood. Every receptor here comes from a human donor with active COVID-19. The donor label of this sample is uncertain.

The genes are TRBV4-3 and TRBJ2-2, with 8 positions matching TRBD2. The CDR3 extends over 18 amino acids. V lost 3 bases to trimming and J lost 6 bases; unmatched junction nucleotides: 15. CDR1 and CDR2 from the germline V gene are LGHNA and YSLEER. This chain's CDR3 is CASSHAKRHLGRAGELFF. DNA of the CDR3: TGCGCCAGCAGCCACGCTAAGAGACACCTCGGGAGGGCCGGGGAGCTGTTTTTT.

The genes are TRBV10-3 and TRBJ1-1; D remains unclear. CDR3 length: 14 amino acids. V was pared by 6 bases and J by 0 bases, with 11 bases between. Germline CDR1 reads ENHRY; CDR2 reads SYGVKD. CDR3 region: CAISFTTVNTEAFF. The CDR3 region has the DNA TGTGCCATCAGCTTTACCACAGTGAACACTGAAGCTTTCTTT.

In DNA form, the CDR3 reads TGTGCCAGCAGCGGGGGGACTAGCGGCTACAATGAGCAGTTCTTC. Translated, it gives CASSGGTSGYNEQFF. The chain uses TRBV9 and TRBJ2-1, with 11 bases lining up with TRBD2. CDR3 length equals 15 residues. Trimming took 3 bases from V and 3 from J; bases not matched to a gene: 2. In germline, CDR1 is SGDLS, CDR2 YYNGEE.

This chain uses TRBV4-2 with TRBJ2-1, with a weak D call TRBD2 (6 bases). Trimming pared 3 bases from V and 9 bases from J, leaving 12 bases between. Germline CDR1 is LGHNA and CDR2 is YNFKEQ. The CDR3 totals 13 residues. CDR3 coding DNA: TGTGCCAGCAGCCACGGCGTAGCGGCTGAGCAGTTCTTC. Encoded protein: CASSHGVAAEQFF.

This sequence joins TRBV28 and TRBJ2-5; tentatively, D is TRBD1 (5 bases). The CDR3 totals 17 residues. Germline V gene sequence: CDR1 MDHEN, CDR2 SYDVKM. The V gene lost 0 bases and the J gene lost 0 bases, with 14 bases spanning the gap. The DNA of the CDR3 is TGTGCCAGCAGTTTATGGAGCCTAGGGGCGTACCAAGAGACCCAGTACTTC. Residues: CASSLWSLGAYQETQYF.

This clone has just one count. V is TRBV20-1 and J is TRBJ2-3; maybe TRBD2 (5 bases). V was shortened by 3 bases and J by 3 bases, with 16 bases between the two germline ends. Germline CDR1 reads DFQATT; CDR2 reads SNEGSKA (reference sequence). The CDR3 totals 15 residues. The CDR3 region is CSASQILLATDTQYF. In nucleotides, the CDR3 is TGCAGTGCTAGTCAGATCCTCTTAGCGACAGATACGCAGTATTTT.

Here the CDR3 DNA reads TGCGCCAGCAGCTACCACAGGGATCCCTTCTATGGCTACACCTTC. It specifies CASSYHRDPFYGYTF. The chain joins TRBV5-1 to TRBJ1-2; a possible D gene is TRBD1 (6 bases). CDR1 and CDR2 from the germline V gene are SGHRS and YFSETQ. The CDR3 runs to 15 residues. V lost 3 bases, J lost 4 bases, and 16 bases lay in between.

The genes are TRBV29-1 and TRBJ1-1; 7 positions agree with TRBD1. This CDR3 comprises 13 residues. Germline V gene lookup returns CDR1 SQVTM and CDR2 ANQGSEA. The V and J ends lost 6 bases and 10 bases, in that order; junction bases with no gene match: 14. The CDR3 DNA is TGCAGCGTCAAACAGGGGTCTTCGGTTGGAGCTTTCTTT. The encoded protein is CSVKQGSSVGAFF.

The chain recombines TRBV19 with TRBJ2-7, with 9 bases that match TRBD1. CDR1 and CDR2 (germline): LNHDA, SQIVND (reference sequence). With V trimmed by 5 bases and J by 3 bases, 5 bases remained unmatched. The CDR3 runs to 14 residues. The CDR3 is CASSPAGQGYEQYV. The DNA for the CDR3 is TGTGCCAGTAGTCCGGCGGGACAGGGCTACGAGCAGTACGTC.

By share of the sample, this clone is medium-sized. In DNA form, the CDR3 reads TGTGCCAGCAGCGCTCGGACTTTGTCCGGGGAGCTGTTTTTT. This encodes CASSARTLSGELFF. The chain is built from TRBV9 and TRBJ2-2, with D perhaps matching TRBD2 (5 bases). This CDR3 spans 14 amino acids. V was pared by 3 bases and J by 6 bases, with 12 bases between. Germline V gene data show CDR1 as SGDLS and CDR2 as YYNGEE. Full variable domain (rest looked up from reference TRBV9 and TRBJ2-2): DSGVTQTPKHLITATGQRVTLRCSPRSGDLSVYWYQQSLDQGLQFLIQYYNGEERAKGNILERFSAQQFPDLHSELNLSSLELGDSALYFCASSARTLSGELFFGEGSRLTVL.

V gene TRBV30 combines with J gene TRBJ2-1, with D perhaps matching TRBD1 (5 bases). In germline, CDR1 is GTSNPN, CDR2 SVGIG (reference sequence). Between the trimmed V and J ends, which lost 7 bases and 6 bases, there was a span of 13 bases. There are 12 residues in the CDR3. The CDR3 loop is CASDSQVNEQFF. The CDR3 bases are TGTGCCTCCGACTCACAGGTCAATGAGCAGTTCTTC.